This TCR beta chain was documented in a study of T-cell memory formation after mild COVID-19. Overall study: Clustering of TCRs was largely donor specific. Notes on the study in general: Day 15 to 85 contracting clones showed balanced CD4/CD8; day 15 to 37 expanders favored CD4+. The CD4+ clones that contracted clustered mainly within CM and EM, and the CD8+ clones concentrated in EMRA.

Libraries for TCRalpha and TCRbeta carried sample barcodes and unique molecular identifiers via 5'RACE. MiXCR was run by TCRdb on the 5' RACE reads, yielding one entry per CDR3 protein. The sample has over 450,000 distinct CDR3 sequences, 20% seen once. The V and J ends lost 3 bases and 0 bases respectively, with 10 bases between them. The CDR3 sequence is 15 residues long. Germline lookup yields CDR1 SGHAT and CDR2 FQNNGV. This clonotype was seen a few times. What it binds is not known. The sample consisted of PBMCs or a T cell subset sorted from them (not recorded which). The chain has TRBV11-2 and TRBJ2-3; no reliable D call. The TCR comes from an adult woman who had mild COVID-19 (a few samples of this study predate the infection). Cell type and time point are not known. CDR3 in amino acids: CASSFVSSSTDTQYF. In nucleotides, the CDR3 is TGTGCCAGCAGCTTCGTATCGTCTAGCACAGATACGCAGTATTTT.